This T cell receptor (beta chain) was recovered during a study of T cell clonality in common variable immunodeficiency. This clone has ten or more counts. The CDR3 is cut off 3 residues early in the read; its end comes from the germline J gene. TCRdb's table, derived via immunoSEQ multiplex PCR, lists solely in-frame clones and lacks some. The repertoire consists of around 60,000 clones, none detected only once. The CDR3 contains 15 residues. Germline trimming cut 4 bases from V and 2 bases from J; bases unmatched to any gene: 7. Germline V gene sequence: CDR1 SGHTA, CDR2 FQGTGA. This sequence was found in a person between 18 and 75 years old in good health. The sequenced material came from peripheral blood mononuclear cells. The chain has TRBV7-3 and TRBJ1-2, with 7 bases lining up with TRBD1. CDR3 bases read: TGTGCCAGCAGCTCGCGGGACAGCGAGAACTATGGC. This sequence encodes CASSSRDSENYG. The full CDR3 is CASSSRDSENYGYTF. The variable domain in full, completed from reference TRBV7-3 and TRBJ1-2, reads GAGVSQTPSNKVTEKGKYVELRCDPISGHTALYWYRQSLGQGPEFLIYFQGTGAADDSGLPNDRFFAVRPEGSVSTLKIQRTERGDSAVYLCASSSRDSENYGYTFGSGTRLTVV.